This T cell receptor (beta chain) was found in a study of T cell changes during pregnancy in multiple sclerosis. Germline lookup yields CDR1 SGHKS and CDR2 YYEKEE (reference sequence). CDR3 size: 14 residues. V lost 5 bases to trimming and J lost 5 bases; unmatched junction nucleotides: 6. This table comes from immunoSEQ multiplex PCR, and its TCRdb copy is limited to in-frame clones, with some not included. Here the sample spans 64,000 or so clones, around 96% being singletons. The specimen comprised CD8+ T cells from peripheral blood mononuclear cells, sampled after pregnancy. The source is a female donor with multiple sclerosis, enrolled in a pregnancy study. The genes are TRBV5-5 and TRBJ1-5; TRBD1 agrees at 8 bases. CDR3 protein: CASSITGGDQPQHF. The CDR3 coding sequence is TGTGCCAGCAGTATCACAGGGGGGGATCAGCCCCAGCATTTT.